This passage covers 17 T cell receptor beta chains from one sample sequenced in a study of blood T cell repertoires in COVID-19. Measured with immunoSEQ multiplex PCR; TCRdb has only the in-frame clones, and not every one. The sample yields some 180,000 clones, approximately 85% seen once. Sample: peripheral blood. These receptors originate from a woman in her sixties with acute or convalescent COVID-19.

The chain carries TRBV2 and TRBJ2-1; 9 bases map to TRBD2. Germline values: CDR1 SNHLY, CDR2 FYNNEI. The CDR3 has 15 residues. Trimming took 8 bases from V and 8 from J; bases not matched to a gene: 13. Written as DNA, the CDR3 is TGTGCCAGCGGGGGCACGGGACTAGCAGCCGATGAGCAGTTCTTC. The encoded protein is CASGGTGLAADEQFF. The complete variable domain, with remaining parts taken from reference TRBV2 and TRBJ2-1, reads EPEVTQTPSHQVTQMGQEVILRCVPISNHLYFYWYRQILGQKVEFLVSFYNNEISEKSEIFDDQFSVERPDGSNFTLKIRSTKLEDSAMYFCASGGTGLAADEQFFGPGTRLTVL.

CDR3 nucleotides: TGTGCCAGCAGCTCCCAGGACAGGGCCGGGACTGAAGCTTTCTTT. This gives the protein CASSSQDRAGTEAFF. The chain is built from TRBV5-4 and TRBJ1-1; 8 nucleotides match TRBD1. V trimming: 3 bases; J trimming: 5 bases; junction bases outside the gene matches: 9. In germline, CDR1 is SGHNT, CDR2 YYREEE (reference sequence). The CDR3 totals 15 residues.

CDR3 in amino acids: CATSDLSRRDGELFF. The CDR3 bases are TGTGCCACCAGTGATTTATCCAGGCGGGACGGGGAGCTGTTTTTT. V is TRBV24-1 and J is TRBJ2-2; possible D gene TRBD2, 6 bases. Trimming stripped 1 base from V and 7 bases from J, with 12 bases between. Germline CDR1 is KGHDR and CDR2 is SFDVKD. The CDR3 is 15 amino acids.

This chain's CDR3 is CASSLGTKNTGELFF. In DNA form, the CDR3 reads TGTGCCAGCAGCTTGGGGACAAAGAACACCGGGGAGCTGTTTTTT. This sequence joins TRBV5-6 and TRBJ2-2; D might be TRBD1 (5 bases). There are 15 residues in the CDR3. V lost 0 bases, J lost 1 base, and 7 bases lay in between. Germline V CDR1 and CDR2: SGHDT, YYEEEE.

The chain uses TRBV5-8 and TRBJ2-1; 7 positions match TRBD2. The CDR3 is made up of 16 amino acids. Germline lookup yields CDR1 SGHTS and CDR2 YDEGEE. Unmatched junction bases numbered 8, after V lost 0 bases and J lost 5 bases. CDR3 coding DNA: TGTGCCAGCAGCTTGGGGGCGGGAGCCCCCGACAATGAGCAGTTCTTC. This gives the protein CASSLGAGAPDNEQFF.

This clone has only a few counts. The V call is TRBV2, the J call TRBJ2-7; TRBD1 is a possible D gene (5 bases). Germline CDR1 reads SNHLY; CDR2 reads FYNNEI. The CDR3 is 12 residues long. V lost 4 bases and J lost 4, with 8 bases in between. The chain's CDR3 is CASSGTHYEQYV. The CDR3 coding sequence is TGTGCCAGCAGTGGGACACATTACGAGCAGTACGTC.

This clone was detected a few times. This chain joins TRBV7-9 and TRBJ1-2; D is uncertain. The CDR3 runs 16 residues. V dropped 5 bases and J dropped 4 bases, with 20 bases sitting between them. Per germline, CDR1 SEHNR and CDR2 FQNEAQ (reference sequence). The CDR3 DNA follows: TGTGCCAGCAGCCCTCTCCTAGTGGCAGAAGGCTATGGCTACACCTTC. As protein: CASSPLLVAEGYGYTF.

This rearrangement joins TRBV7-9 to TRBJ2-7; D unclear. Trimming pared 5 bases from V and 0 bases from J, leaving 8 bases between. CDR3 size: 13 residues. Germline CDR1 reads SEHNR; CDR2 reads FQNEAQ (reference sequence). CDR3 DNA: TGTGCCAGCAGCCACCAGGACTCCTACGAGCAGTACTTC. It translates to CASSHQDSYEQYF.

The chain recombines TRBV6-5 with TRBJ2-1; a possible D gene is TRBD2 (7 bases). V gave up 4 bases and J gave up 7 bases, with 20 bases separating them. Germline values: CDR1 MNHEY, CDR2 SVGAGI. This CDR3 contains 16 residues. The DNA for the CDR3 is TGTGCCAGCAGTTTTAAACCGGGGGGCTCTCCTAATGAGCAGTTCTTC. It translates to CASSFKPGGSPNEQFF.

This clone occurred once. This chain connects TRBV28 to TRBJ1-4, with D tentatively TRBD1 (6 bases). The length of the CDR3 is 16 residues. The germline gives CDR1 MDHEN, CDR2 SYDVKM. Trimming removed 6 bases from V and 7 bases from J, with 21 bases in between. For the CDR3, the DNA is TGTGCCAGCAGAGGGGCGGCAGGGGCGTCGGGTGAAAAACTGTTTTTT. It encodes CASRGAAGASGEKLFF. Using reference TRBV28 and TRBJ1-4 for the parts outside the CDR3, the full variable domain is DVKVTQSSRYLVKRTGEKVFLECVQDMDHENMFWYRQDPGLGLRLIYFSYDVKMKEKGDIPEGYSVSREKKERFSLILESASTNQTSMYLCASRGAAGASGEKLFFGSGTQLSVL.

V usage is TRBV24-1 and J usage is TRBJ2-3; D is perhaps TRBD2 (6 bases). The germline V gene has CDR1 KGHDR and CDR2 SFDVKD. V lost 5 bases to trimming and J lost 2 bases, with 16 bases between them. This CDR3 is 16 amino acids long. The CDR3 DNA is TGTGCCACCAGTGCGGCCGGGACTTCCTACACAGATACGCAGTATTTT. Its protein product is CATSAAGTSYTDTQYF.

This sequence joins TRBV28 and TRBJ1-1; 9 bases match TRBD1. This CDR3 region has 15 residues. Germline lookup yields CDR1 MDHEN and CDR2 SYDVKM. V shed 2 bases, J shed 7 bases, and the junction held 8 bases outside the gene matches. The CDR3 bases are TGTGCCAGCAGTTTAACGGGACAGGGAAGGAGTGAAGCTTTCTTT. It codes for CASSLTGQGRSEAFF.

For the CDR3, the DNA is TGTGCCAGCAGCTTCCAGGGTTCTGGGGCCAACGTCCTGACTTTC. Its protein is CASSFQGSGANVLTF. The V gene is TRBV7-8, the J gene TRBJ2-6; TRBD1 might be the D (5 bases). This CDR3 is 15 amino acids long. Germline V CDR1 and CDR2: SGHVS, FQNEAQ. Trimming left V 3 bases short and J 1 base short, with 7 bases between.

With regard to this clone: Other DNA sequences in the same sample also yield this CDR3. V and J are TRBV28 and TRBJ1-5; 9 positions match TRBD1. J was trimmed by 6 bases and V by 6 bases; bases with no gene match: 6. The CDR3 is 14 amino acids. The V gene's germline CDR1 is MDHEN and CDR2 SYDVKM. The CDR3 reads CASSLGQGSQPQHF. For the CDR3, the DNA is TGTGCCAGCAGCCTGGGACAGGGAAGTCAGCCCCAGCATTTT. The entire variable domain, with the rest obtained from reference TRBV28 and TRBJ1-5, is as follows: DVKVTQSSRYLVKRTGEKVFLECVQDMDHENMFWYRQDPGLGLRLIYFSYDVKMKEKGDIPEGYSVSREKKERFSLILESASTNQTSMYLCASSLGQGSQPQHFGDGTRLSIL.

The chain links TRBV9 to TRBJ2-1, with D possibly being TRBD2 (5 bases). In germline, CDR1 is SGDLS, CDR2 YYNGEE. The ends were cut back, 0 bases at V and 7 bases at J, with 11 bases in the middle. The CDR3 runs to 14 residues. DNA of the CDR3: TGTGCCAGCAGCGTAGAACAGAGGAGGAATGAGCAGTTCTTC. Translated: CASSVEQRRNEQFF.

The V and J genes are TRBV18 and TRBJ1-5; D is uncertain. Germline assignment: CDR1 KGHSH and CDR2 LQKENI. The ends were cut back, 3 bases at V and 4 bases at J, with 13 bases in the middle. The CDR3 runs 15 residues. The CDR3 loop is CASSPAENSNQPQHF. Written as DNA, the CDR3 is TGTGCCAGCTCACCTGCCGAGAACAGTAATCAGCCCCAGCATTTT. The full variable domain, its missing parts supplied by reference TRBV18 and TRBJ1-5, is NAGVMQNPRHLVRRRGQEARLRCSPMKGHSHVYWYRQLPEEGLKFMVYLQKENIIDESGMPKERFSAEFPKEGPSILRIQQVVRGDSAAYFCASSPAENSNQPQHFGDGTRLSIL.

The chain joins TRBV9 to TRBJ2-1, with a possible D match to TRBD2 (7 bases). V shed 0 bases and J shed 12 bases, with 16 bases lying between them. There are 14 residues in the CDR3. Germline V gene lookup returns CDR1 SGDLS and CDR2 YYNGEE. The CDR3 sequence is CASSVAGAGAGQFF. The DNA for the CDR3 is TGTGCCAGCAGCGTAGCTGGGGCGGGGGCAGGGCAGTTCTTC.